What follows are 23 T cell receptor beta chains derived from one specimen sequenced in a study of T cell responses to AZD1222 COVID-19 vaccine. The repertoire was sequenced with immunoSEQ multiplex PCR; TCRdb's copy has only in-frame clones and lacks some. The table records roughly 180,000 clones, approximately 89% of them present only once. The sample in question was peripheral blood, obtained 28 days after the second AZD1222 dose. The receptors shown here come from an adult who received the AZD1222 COVID-19 vaccine.

CDR3 in DNA: TGCGCCAGCAGCTATAGCGGAGATACGCAGTATTTT. This translates into CASSYSGDTQYF. The chain combines TRBV5-1 with TRBJ2-3; possible D gene TRBD2, 6 bases. Trimming cost V 3 bases and J 5 bases, with 7 bases left between them. Germline loops: CDR1 SGHRS, CDR2 YFSETQ. The CDR3 covers 12 residues.

This clone was detected only once. V gene TRBV10-3 combines with J gene TRBJ1-1; unclear D gene. Between the trimmed V and J ends, which lost 2 bases and 11 bases, there was a span of 12 bases. The CDR3 loop spans 12 amino acids. Germline CDR1 ENHRY, CDR2 SYGVKD. CDR3 amino acids: CAISEPTGKAFF. Written as DNA, the CDR3 is TGTGCCATCAGTGAGCCAACCGGTAAGGCTTTCTTT.

The V gene is TRBV7-8, the J gene TRBJ1-5, with D hard to call. From germline, CDR1 is SGHVS and CDR2 FQNEAQ. The V gene lost 3 bases and the J gene lost 0 bases, with 9 bases spanning the gap. The CDR3 is 15 amino acids. CDR3 DNA sequence: TGTGCCAGCAGCTTGGCGGAAAATAGCAATCAGCCCCAGCATTTT. Translating it yields CASSLAENSNQPQHF.

This sequence joins TRBV6-2 or TRBV6-3 and TRBJ1-6, with 9 nucleotides matching TRBD1. The V gene end was trimmed by 6 bases and the J gene end by 11 bases; junction bases not matched to a gene: 11. From germline, CDR1 is MNHEY and CDR2 SVGEGT. The CDR3 totals 15 residues. CDR3 sequence reads: CASSHGDREWTPLHF. Here the CDR3 DNA reads TGTGCCAGCAGCCACGGGGACAGGGAGTGGACACCCCTCCACTTT.

This clone was found once. V usage is TRBV6-1 and J usage is TRBJ1-2; tentatively, D is TRBD1 (6 bases). Germline CDR1 is MNHNS and CDR2 is SASEGT. The length of the CDR3 is 14 residues. The V gene lost 2 bases and the J gene lost 4 bases, with 11 bases spanning the gap. The CDR3 DNA reads TGTGCCAGCAGTGAAAACGGACAGCTCTATGGCTACACCTTC. It is translated as CASSENGQLYGYTF.

V and J are TRBV3-1 (or the pseudogene TRBV3-2) and TRBJ2-7; possibly TRBD1 for D (7 bases). The ends were cut back, 1 base at V and 9 bases at J, with 13 bases in the middle. The CDR3 is made up of 13 amino acids. The germline gives CDR1 LGHDT, CDR2 YNNKEL (reference sequence). CDR3 loop: CASSQGVQGGQYF. The CDR3 bases are TGTGCCAGCAGCCAAGGAGTGCAGGGGGGGCAGTACTTC.

The rearrangement joins TRBV7-6 to TRBJ2-1; 7 nucleotides match TRBD2. This CDR3 is 18 amino acids long. V trimming: 5 bases; J trimming: 3 bases; junction bases outside the gene matches: 16. CDR1 SGHVS and CDR2 FNYEAQ come from the germline V gene. The CDR3, as DNA: TGTGCCAGCAGCCCCAACACCGGGACTACCAACCACTACAATGAGCAGTTCTTC. Translated: CASSPNTGTTNHYNEQFF. The complete variable domain, with remaining parts taken from reference TRBV7-6 and TRBJ2-1, reads GAGVSQSPRYKVTKRGQDVALRCDPISGHVSLYWYRQALGQGPEFLTYFNYEAQQDKSGLPNDRFSAERPEGSISTLTIQRTEQRDSAMYRCASSPNTGTTNHYNEQFFGPGTRLTVL.

The chain combines TRBV11-2 with TRBJ2-5; 13 nucleotides line up with TRBD2. V shed 5 bases and J 4 bases; nucleotides not matched to a gene: 10. The germline gives CDR1 SGHAT, CDR2 FQNNGV. The CDR3 is 17 residues long. CDR3 loop: CASSTPGLAGRGETQYF. CDR3 in DNA: TGTGCCAGCAGCACTCCGGGACTAGCGGGGCGGGGAGAGACCCAGTACTTC. Together with reference TRBV11-2 and TRBJ2-5, the CDR3 gives the full variable domain: EAGVAQSPRYKIIEKRQSVAFWCNPISGHATLYWYQQILGQGPKLLIQFQNNGVVDDSQLPKDRFSAERLKGVDSTLKIQPAKLEDSAVYLCASSTPGLAGRGETQYFGPGTRLLVL.

The V call is TRBV12-3 or TRBV12-4, the J call TRBJ2-7, with D uncertain. The CDR3 runs 13 residues. V lost 7 bases and J lost 6, with 16 bases in between. CDR3 region: CASKLPGDGEQYF. DNA for the CDR3: TGTGCCAGCAAATTACCCGGTGATGGCGAGCAGTACTTC.

This clone has a handful of counts. This rearrangement joins TRBV3-1 (or the pseudogene TRBV3-2) to TRBJ1-1; perhaps TRBD1 as D (5 bases). This CDR3 region has 14 residues. Germline V lookup: CDR1 LGHDT, CDR2 YNNKEL (reference sequence). V lost 4 bases to trimming and J lost 1 base, with 10 bases between them. Here the CDR3 DNA reads TGTGCCAGCAGCCCCGGACAACCGAACACTGAAGCTTTCTTT. This gives the protein CASSPGQPNTEAFF.

The gene calls are TRBV6-1 and TRBJ1-4; weak D call: TRBD1 (5 bases). The CDR3 has 15 residues. Germline lookup yields CDR1 MNHNS and CDR2 SASEGT. V lost 3 bases and J lost 4, with 12 bases in between. CDR3 DNA sequence: TGTGCCAGCAGTGACGGCAGGGTTCATAATGAAAAACTGTTTTTT. This encodes CASSDGRVHNEKLFF.

V is TRBV2 and J is TRBJ2-1; TRBD2 matches 11 bases. Trimming cost V 6 bases and J 15 bases; bases outside gene matches: 16. Germline assignment: CDR1 SNHLY and CDR2 FYNNEI. This CDR3 has 15 residues. The CDR3 DNA follows: TGTGCCAGCAGGACGGGTCTTAGCGGGAGGGCCTTTCCGTTCTTC. Protein sequence: CASRTGLSGRAFPFF.

J is TRBJ2-2 and V is TRBV10-3; TRBD2 matches 7 bases. Germline loops: CDR1 ENHRY, CDR2 SYGVKD. The CDR3 runs to 12 residues. J gave up 4 bases and V 10 bases, and 3 bases lay outside the gene matches. The CDR3 DNA follows: TGTGCCAGTGGACTAGTCACCGGGGAGCTGTTTTTT. Residues: CASGLVTGELFF.

The CDR3 sequence is CASRLRLTGGTEAFF. The CDR3 DNA is TGTGCCAGCAGACTAAGGTTGACAGGGGGGACTGAAGCTTTCTTT. The rearrangement uses TRBV28 and TRBJ1-1; 9 nucleotides align to TRBD1. Trimming at V came to 6 bases and at J to 5 bases, leaving 10 bases not matched to a gene. The germline gives CDR1 MDHEN, CDR2 SYDVKM. This CDR3 is 15 amino acids long.

The chain combines TRBV24-1 with TRBJ1-4; TRBD1 matches at 10 bases. The germline gives CDR1 KGHDR, CDR2 SFDVKD. With 2 bases clipped from V and 7 bases from J, the junction kept 6 bases outside the gene matches. The CDR3 spans 16 residues. The CDR3: CATSDSRQGATEKLFF. CDR3 nucleotides: TGTGCCACCAGTGATTCCAGACAGGGGGCGACTGAAAAACTGTTTTTT.

The genes are TRBV7-9 and TRBJ2-4; D gene uncertain. From germline, CDR1 is SEHNR and CDR2 FQNEAQ (reference sequence). The V end was cut by 5 bases, the J end by 4 bases, with 3 bases between. The CDR3 loop spans 11 amino acids. This CDR3 is CASSPKNIQYF. The CDR3 bases are TGTGCCAGCAGCCCAAAAAACATTCAGTACTTC. Combining the CDR3 with reference TRBV7-9 and TRBJ2-4 gives the whole variable domain DTGVSQNPRHKITKRGQNVTFRCDPISEHNRLYWYRQTLGQGPEFLTYFQNEAQLEKSRLLSDRFSAERPKGSFSTLEIQRTEQGDSAMYLCASSPKNIQYFGAGTRLSVL.

The chain joins TRBV5-1 to TRBJ2-2; TRBD2 is a possible D gene (7 bases). Between the trimmed V and J ends, which lost 2 bases and 4 bases, there was a span of 15 bases. This CDR3 has 16 amino acids. Germline V gives CDR1 SGHRS, CDR2 YFSETQ. In DNA, the CDR3 is TGCGCCAGCAGCTTTGAGGGGGGGCCGGGCACCGGGGAGCTGTTTTTT. It translates to CASSFEGGPGTGELFF.

J is TRBJ1-5 and V is TRBV3-1 (or the pseudogene TRBV3-2); 7 nucleotides align to TRBD1. The V segment lost 4 bases and the J segment 6 bases; nucleotides outside the gene matches: 6. Germline assignment: CDR1 LGHDT and CDR2 YNNKEL (reference sequence). The length of the CDR3 is 14 residues. The CDR3 reads CASSRRQGGQPQHF. As DNA, the CDR3 is TGTGCCAGCAGCCGCCGACAGGGAGGTCAGCCCCAGCATTTT.

In DNA, the CDR3 is TGTGCCAGCAATTCACTTTCACCCCCCCAATACGAGCAGTACTTC. This encodes CASNSLSPPQYEQYF. The chain has TRBV28 and TRBJ2-7, with D hard to call. Trimming cost V 7 bases and J 4 bases, with 20 bases left between them. Germline-derived CDR1 and CDR2 are MDHEN and SYDVKM. The CDR3 runs to 15 residues. The full variable domain, in which reference TRBV28 and TRBJ2-7 provide the parts outside the CDR3, is DVKVTQSSRYLVKRTGEKVFLECVQDMDHENMFWYRQDPGLGLRLIYFSYDVKMKEKGDIPEGYSVSREKKERFSLILESASTNQTSMYLCASNSLSPPQYEQYFGPGTRLTVT.

This sequence joins TRBV28 and TRBJ1-1; 8 nucleotides agree with TRBD1. The ends lost 10 bases at V and 0 bases at J; junction bases unmatched: 10. This CDR3 comprises 15 residues. Looked up from germline, CDR1 is MDHEN and CDR2 is SYDVKM. In DNA form, the CDR3 reads TGTGCCACCAAGAGATACAGGGGGGTGAACACTGAAGCTTTCTTT. Its translation is CATKRYRGVNTEAFF.

The rearrangement uses TRBV21-1 and TRBJ2-7; TRBD2, the D gene given by the table, was not confirmed from the DNA. TRBV21-1 is labeled a pseudogene. CDR3 length equals 13 residues. CDR3 DNA: TGTGCCAGCAGCAAAGGAAAGCACTACGAGCAGTACTTC. Translated, it gives CASSKGKHYEQYF.

The chain joins TRBV11-2 to TRBJ1-1, with TRBD1 as a possible D gene (6 bases). The V and J ends lost 5 bases and 3 bases respectively, with 19 bases between them. CDR1 is SGHAT and CDR2 is FQNNGV in the germline V gene. The CDR3 loop spans 16 amino acids. The CDR3 sequence is CASSPWDTPGDTEAFF. For the CDR3, the DNA is TGTGCCAGCAGCCCATGGGACACACCTGGGGACACTGAAGCTTTCTTT. The full variable domain, completed using reference TRBV11-2 and TRBJ1-1, is EAGVAQSPRYKIIEKRQSVAFWCNPISGHATLYWYQQILGQGPKLLIQFQNNGVVDDSQLPKDRFSAERLKGVDSTLKIQPAKLEDSAVYLCASSPWDTPGDTEAFFGQGTRLTVV.

The chain carries TRBV5-1 and TRBJ2-7; TRBD2 matches 7 bases. Germline lookup yields CDR1 SGHRS and CDR2 YFSETQ. The CDR3 spans 15 residues. After removal of 0 bases from V and 3 bases from J, the junction contained 6 bases not matched to a gene. CDR3 residues: CASSLEVSGVYEQYF. In nucleotides, the CDR3 is TGCGCCAGCAGCTTGGAGGTGAGCGGGGTCTACGAGCAGTACTTC.